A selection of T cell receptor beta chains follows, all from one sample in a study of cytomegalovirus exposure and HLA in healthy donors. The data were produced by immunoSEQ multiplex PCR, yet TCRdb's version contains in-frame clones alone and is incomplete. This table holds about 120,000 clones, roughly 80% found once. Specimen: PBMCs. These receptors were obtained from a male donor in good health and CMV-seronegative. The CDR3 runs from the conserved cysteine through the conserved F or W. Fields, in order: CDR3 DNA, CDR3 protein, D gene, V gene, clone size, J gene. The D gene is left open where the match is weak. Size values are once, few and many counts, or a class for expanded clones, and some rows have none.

TGTGCCAGCAGACCTAGCGGGGGAAGCAATGAGCAGTTCTTC	CASRPSGGSNEQFF	TRBD2	TRBV7-6	NA	TRBJ2-1
TGCAGCGTTGAAGCCCAGGAACAGGGGACTAGCACAGATACGCAGTATTTT	CSVEAQEQGTSTDTQYF	NA	TRBV29-1	NA	TRBJ2-3
TGCAGCGTTGAGGGGTCAGGGGACCTTAACTATGGCTACACCTTC	CSVEGSGDLNYGYTF	NA	TRBV29-1	NA	TRBJ1-2
TGCGCCAGCAGCCCTGCCGGGACAGGGGGGAATCAGCCCCAGCATTTT	CASSPAGTGGNQPQHF	TRBD1	TRBV5-1	NA	TRBJ1-5
TGTGCCACCAGCAGAGCGGTAGGCAGGGGAAACACTGAAGCTTTCTTT	CATSRAVGRGNTEAFF	NA	TRBV15	NA	TRBJ1-1
TGTGCCAGCAGTTTATTAATCATTGAGGGGGCGATCACTGAAGCTTTCTTT	CASSLLIIEGAITEAFF	TRBD1	TRBV28	NA	TRBJ1-1
TGTGCCAGCAGCCCGCAGGGGTATAATTCACCCCTCCACTTT	CASSPQGYNSPLHF	NA	TRBV7-8	NA	TRBJ1-6
TGTGCCAGCAGGCCCGGGACAGGGGGTATCTATGAGCAGTTCTTC	CASRPGTGGIYEQFF	TRBD1	TRBV6-1	NA	TRBJ2-1
TGCGCCAGCAGCCAAGGACCGGGACTAGCCGCAGATACGCAGTATTTT	CASSQGPGLAADTQYF	TRBD2	TRBV4-3	NA	TRBJ2-3
TGTGCCAGCAGTTTATCTGGGACTGCGGAAAAACTGTTTTTT	CASSLSGTAEKLFF	NA	TRBV28	NA	TRBJ1-4
TGTGCCAGTAGCCGGGACACCACTAACTATGGCTACACCTTC	CASSRDTTNYGYTF	NA	TRBV19	NA	TRBJ1-2
TGTGCCAGCTCACCACAACAAACAGATACGCAGTATTTT	CASSPQQTDTQYF	NA	TRBV18	NA	TRBJ2-3
TGTGCCAGCAGCTCAGACAGCTTAATGAAGAAACTGTTTTTT	CASSSDSLMKKLFF	NA	TRBV13	NA	TRBJ1-4
TGTGCCAGCAGCCGCGGGACTAGCGGGAGCTACGAGCAGTACTTC	CASSRGTSGSYEQYF	TRBD2	TRBV4-2	NA	TRBJ2-7
TGCGCCAGCAGCCAAGTGGTCGGGACAGGGAACACCGGGGAGCTGTTTTTT	CASSQVVGTGNTGELFF	TRBD1	TRBV4-3	NA	TRBJ2-2
TGTGCCAGCAGCTTGGCGGGGGACACAGATACGCAGTATTTT	CASSLAGDTDTQYF	NA	TRBV5-6	NA	TRBJ2-3
TGTGCCAGCAGTCTACTAGCGGGGGAAAGCTACGAGCAGTACTTC	CASSLLAGESYEQYF	TRBD2	TRBV11-2	NA	TRBJ2-7
TGCGCCAGCAGCTTGGGGGAGATCTACAATGAGCAGTTCTTC	CASSLGEIYNEQFF	NA	TRBV5-1	NA	TRBJ2-1
TGTGCCAGTAGTGTCCCCACAGGCGGGGGGTATAGCAATCAGCCCCAGCATTTT	CASSVPTGGGYSNQPQHF	NA	TRBV19	NA	TRBJ1-5
TGCGCCAGCAGCCCGGGGATGGACAGGGGGCTGGCTGGAAACACCATATATTTT	CASSPGMDRGLAGNTIYF	TRBD1	TRBV5-1	few	TRBJ1-3
TGTGCCATCAGTGATTTTAGCCGCCTACAAGAGACCCAGTACTTC	CAISDFSRLQETQYF	NA	TRBV10-3	NA	TRBJ2-5
TGTGCCAGCAGCACCTCAGGGTCTGGAAACACCATATATTTT	CASSTSGSGNTIYF	NA	TRBV7-8	NA	TRBJ1-3
TGTGCCTGGAACCCGATTTTCCGGACAGGGGCTGGCTACACCTTC	CAWNPIFRTGAGYTF	TRBD1	TRBV30	NA	TRBJ1-2
TGCGCCAGCAGCGCGGGACAGTTGAACACTGAAGCTTTCTTT	CASSAGQLNTEAFF	TRBD1	TRBV5-1	NA	TRBJ1-1
TGTGCCAGCAGAGAGACAGGGGGCAATCAGCCCCAGCATTTT	CASRETGGNQPQHF	TRBD1	TRBV6-1	NA	TRBJ1-5
TGTGCCAGCAGACCGTACTACAGGGACTCCTACAATGAGCAGTTCTTC	CASRPYYRDSYNEQFF	NA	TRBV7-6	NA	TRBJ2-1
TGTGCCAGCAGTAGAGTTTTATTCCCGTTTGGCTACGAGCAGTACTTC	CASSRVLFPFGYEQYF	NA	TRBV28	NA	TRBJ2-7
TGTGCCAGTAGTCCTACCAGGGGGGCAGGCGTTCCGAACACTGAAGCTTTCTTT	CASSPTRGAGVPNTEAFF	TRBD1	TRBV19	NA	TRBJ1-1